Listed below are T cell receptor beta chains from one sample, sequenced in a study of graft-versus-host responses after intestinal transplantation. What these receptors recognize is not known. Some clones are missing from TCRdb's copy, which holds only in-frame ones; the method was immunoSEQ multiplex PCR. This table holds about 150,000 clones, approximately 91% found once. Sequencing used unstimulated CD4+ T cells sorted from spleen or lymph node cells, obtained before intestinal transplant. These receptors were taken from a human donor who received an intestinal transplant. CDR3s include the opening cysteine and the closing phenylalanine or tryptophan. The D gene is left open where the match is weak. A row's size may be missing; if present it is once, few, many or a size class.

.	TRBJ2-3	.	TRBV11-2	12	CASSPPSDTQYF	TGTGCCAGCAGCCCCCCGTCGGATACGCAGTATTTT
TRBD1	TRBJ1-2	once	TRBV6-5	15	CASSAGQGAPYGYTF	TGTGCCAGCAGTGCTGGACAGGGGGCGCCTTATGGCTACACCTTC
.	TRBJ2-2	few	TRBV19	14	CASSIVGYTGELFF	TGTGCCAGTAGTATAGTTGGGTACACCGGGGAGCTGTTTTTT
.	TRBJ1-6	.	TRBV6-5	14	CASSYWVYNSPLHF	TGTGCCAGCAGTTACTGGGTGTATAATTCACCCCTCCACTTT
.	TRBJ2-5	.	TRBV15	15	CATSPMTPKWETQYF	TGTGCCACCAGTCCTATGACCCCGAAGTGGGAGACCCAGTACTTC
TRBD1	TRBJ1-1	few	TRBV5-1	14	CASSLIRGAGEAFF	TGCGCCAGCAGCTTGATCAGGGGGGCGGGTGAAGCTTTCTTT
TRBD1	TRBJ1-4	.	TRBV15	18	CATSTGGTVSATNEKLFF	TGTGCCACCAGCACCGGCGGGACAGTTTCTGCAACTAATGAAAAACTGTTTTTT
TRBD1	TRBJ1-5	.	TRBV30	13	CAWSEGGGQPQHF	TGTGCCTGGAGTGAAGGGGGCGGTCAGCCCCAGCATTTT
.	TRBJ1-2	.	TRBV11-1	11	CASSLRGGTSF	TGTGCCAGCAGCTTACGAGGTGGGACTTCCTTC
.	TRBJ1-2	.	TRBV7-2	13	CASSPDRNYGYTF	TGTGCCAGCAGCCCCGACAGAAACTATGGCTACACCTTC
TRBD1	TRBJ1-1	.	TRBV5-6	13	CASSSWTGREAFF	TGTGCCAGCAGTTCGTGGACAGGCCGAGAAGCTTTCTTT
TRBD2	TRBJ2-7	.	TRBV28	14	CASSESGGSYEQYF	TGTGCCAGCAGTGAAAGCGGGGGTTCCTACGAGCAGTACTTC
.	TRBJ1-1	.	TRBV27	14	CASTPQGRNTEAFF	TGTGCCAGCACACCACAGGGACGGAACACTGAAGCTTTCTTT
.	TRBJ1-6	once	TRBV6-4	13	CASAQEFNSPLHF	TGTGCCAGCGCACAGGAGTTCAATTCACCCCTCCACTTT
TRBD2	TRBJ2-3	.	TRBV10-1	15	CASSAGLAGPDTQYF	TGCGCCAGCAGTGCGGGACTAGCGGGACCAGATACGCAGTATTTT
.	TRBJ1-2	.	TRBV7-9	14	CASSLDYSNYGYTF	TGTGCCAGCAGCTTAGACTACAGTAACTATGGCTACACCTTC
TRBD2	TRBJ2-1	.	TRBV2	15	CASGYSTSGDNEQFF	TGTGCCAGCGGGTACTCGACTAGCGGGGACAATGAGCAGTTCTTC
.	TRBJ2-6	.	TRBV2	16	CASASRRSSGANVLTF	TGTGCCAGCGCCAGCAGAAGAAGCTCTGGGGCCAACGTCCTGACTTTC
TRBD1	TRBJ2-5	.	TRBV30	16	CAWSVGGQGAQETQYF	TGTGCCTGGAGTGTAGGCGGGCAGGGGGCTCAAGAGACCCAGTACTTC
TRBD1	TRBJ1-1	.	TRBV5-1	15	CASSPETGFDTEAFF	TGCGCCAGCAGCCCAGAGACAGGGTTCGACACTGAAGCTTTCTTT
.	TRBJ1-1	.	TRBV19	10	CATRGTEAFF	TGTGCCACTAGGGGCACTGAAGCTTTCTTT
TRBD1	TRBJ2-5	.	TRBV11-2	14	CASTLAGGRETQYF	TGTGCCAGCACCCTAGCAGGGGGCAGGGAGACCCAGTACTTC
.	TRBJ1-4	.	TRBV6-1	13	CASSNDLGEKLFF	TGTGCCAGCAGTAACGACCTTGGGGAAAAACTGTTTTTT
.	TRBJ2-2	.	TRBV21-1	20	CASSGRWTSGRFPNTGELFF	TGTGCCAGCAGCGGCCGATGGACTAGCGGGAGGTTTCCAAACACCGGGGAGCTGTTTTTT
.	TRBJ1-1	.	TRBV6-6	12	CASSSGGTEAFF	TGTGCCAGCAGTTCAGGCGGAACTGAAGCTTTCTTT
.	TRBJ2-7	once	TRBV2	11	CASSSVYEQYF	TGTGCCAGCAGCTCCGTCTACGAGCAGTACTTC
.	TRBJ2-7	.	TRBV30	12	CAWSTSSYEQYF	TGTGCCTGGAGCACTAGCTCCTACGAGCAGTACTTC
.	TRBJ2-1	.	TRBV7-6	18	CASSLWALPTVSYNEQFF	TGTGCCAGCAGCTTATGGGCCCTCCCGACAGTTTCCTACAATGAGCAGTTCTTC
.	TRBJ2-3	.	TRBV11-2	12	CASSPLFGTQYF	TGTGCCAGCAGCCCCCTTTTTGGTACGCAGTATTTT
TRBD1	TRBJ1-2	.	TRBV19	13	CASSTDRDYGYTF	TGTGCCAGTAGTACAGACAGGGACTATGGCTACACCTTC
.	TRBJ1-5	.	TRBV6-1	15	CASSDAGVFSQPQHF	TGTGCCAGCAGTGACGCGGGGGTGTTCAGTCAGCCCCAGCATTTT
TRBD2	TRBJ2-1	.	TRBV29-1	14	CSVEHRLAGEGQFF	TGCAGCGTTGAACATCGACTAGCGGGAGAAGGGCAGTTCTTC
TRBD1	TRBJ1-2	.	TRBV15	12	CATSRDWDSPSF	TGTGCCACCAGCAGAGATTGGGACAGCCCGAGCTTT
TRBD2	TRBJ2-3	.	TRBV18	18	CASSPVLADFFSTDTQYF	TGTGCCAGCTCACCAGTACTAGCGGATTTCTTTAGCACAGATACGCAGTATTTT
.	TRBJ2-7	.	TRBV21-1	19	CASSPTGPCPAKIVYEQYF	TGTGCCAGCAGCCCCACAGGTCCTTGCCCGGCCAAGATCGTGTACGAGCAGTACTTC
.	TRBJ1-1	.	TRBV7-3	13	CASSPRGATEAFF	TGTGCCAGCAGCCCTAGGGGGGCGACTGAAGCTTTCTTT
.	TRBJ2-3	.	TRBV27	14	CASSLMVSTDTQYF	TGTGCCAGCAGTTTAATGGTCTCCACAGATACGCAGTATTTT
.	TRBJ2-1	.	TRBV6-4	14	CASSLRRGGDEQFF	TGTGCCAGCAGCCTACGGCGGGGTGGGGATGAGCAGTTCTTC
.	TRBJ2-5	.	TRBV10-3	14	CAIRDYGGDETQYF	TGTGCCATCCGCGACTACGGGGGTGACGAGACCCAGTACTTC
TRBD1	TRBJ1-3	.	TRBV2	13	CASRPGGGNTIYF	TGTGCCAGCAGGCCAGGGGGCGGAAACACCATATATTTT
.	TRBJ1-2	once	TRBV28	14	CASSLGRVKSGYTF	TGTGCCAGCAGTTTAGGCAGGGTAAAGTCGGGCTACACCTTC
TRBD1	TRBJ1-4	.	TRBV4-1	15	CASSLQGATNEKLFF	TGCGCCAGCAGCTTACAGGGGGCAACTAATGAAAAACTGTTTTTT
.	TRBJ1-3	few	TRBV2	14	CASSERSSGNTIYF	TGTGCCAGCAGTGAACGAAGCTCTGGAAACACCATATATTTT
.	TRBJ1-4	.	TRBV13	15	CASTSQTATNEKLFF	TGTGCCAGCACCTCCCAGACAGCAACTAATGAAAAACTGTTTTTT